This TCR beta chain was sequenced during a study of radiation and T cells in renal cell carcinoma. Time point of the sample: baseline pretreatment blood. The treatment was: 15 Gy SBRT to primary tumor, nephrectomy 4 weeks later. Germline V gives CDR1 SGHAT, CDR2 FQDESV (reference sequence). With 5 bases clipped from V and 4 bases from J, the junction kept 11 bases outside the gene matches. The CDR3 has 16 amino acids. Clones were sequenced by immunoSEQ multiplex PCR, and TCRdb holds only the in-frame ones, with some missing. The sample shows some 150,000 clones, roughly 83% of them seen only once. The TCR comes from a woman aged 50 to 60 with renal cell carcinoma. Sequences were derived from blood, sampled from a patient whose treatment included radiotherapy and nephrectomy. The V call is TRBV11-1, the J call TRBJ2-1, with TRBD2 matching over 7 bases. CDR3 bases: TGTGCCAGCAGCCCTCAAGGCGGGAGCTCTTACAATGAGCAGTTCTTC. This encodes CASSPQGGSSYNEQFF.